This T cell receptor (beta chain) was profiled in a study of PD-L1 blockade in urothelial cancer. Study in general: Patients went on atezolizumab in 2014, receiving 1,200 mg intravenously every 3 weeks. Per blood sample, T cells had a median of roughly 150,000.

This clone appeared once. The assay was immunoSEQ multiplex PCR, and TCRdb's table has in-frame clones only and misses some. The sample gives under 95,000 clones, 85% to 90% of which show up once; around 15% is in the top ten. This sample's time point: pretreatment peripheral blood. Patients in the study were battling locally advanced or metastatic urothelial carcinoma. The material was PBMCs, obtained around atezolizumab (anti-PD-L1) treatment. The TCR comes from a man between 60 and 75 years old with urothelial cancer.

The CDR3 DNA sequence: TGCAGCGCCGTACACGTAAGGGGAGAGACCCAGTACTTC. Translated, it gives CSAVHVRGETQYF. The chain carries TRBV29-1 and TRBJ2-5, with D possibly being TRBD1 (5 bases). Germline loops: CDR1 SQVTM, CDR2 ANQGSEA. The ends were cut back, 7 bases at V and 4 bases at J, with 16 bases in the middle. The CDR3 is 13 amino acids.